What follows are 30 T cell receptor beta chains derived from one specimen sequenced in a study of cytomegalovirus exposure and HLA in healthy donors. With 60 Vbeta and 13 Jbeta primers, the PCR was carried out. Sequencing was performed with immunoSEQ multiplex PCR; in TCRdb, only in-frame clones are kept and a portion is missing. The sample yields approximately 150,000 clones, about four fifths seen once. What was sequenced was PBMCs. These receptors were collected from a woman between 18 and 29 years old in good health and CMV-seropositive.

The chain is built from TRBV9 and TRBJ2-2, with D uncertain. The CDR3 extends over 14 amino acids. Germline V gene lookup returns CDR1 SGDLS and CDR2 YYNGEE. Trimming took off 0 bases at V and 5 bases at J, with 8 bases between the two ends. The DNA for the CDR3 is TGTGCCAGCAGCGTAGGGTCCCAGACCGGGGAGCTGTTTTTT. Protein: CASSVGSQTGELFF. Complete variable domain (other parts from reference TRBV9 and TRBJ2-2): DSGVTQTPKHLITATGQRVTLRCSPRSGDLSVYWYQQSLDQGLQFLIQYYNGEERAKGNILERFSAQQFPDLHSELNLSSLELGDSALYFCASSVGSQTGELFFGEGSRLTVL.

The gene calls are TRBV14 and TRBJ1-1; 8 nucleotides line up with TRBD1. The germline V gene has CDR1 SGHDN and CDR2 FVKESK. J lost 5 bases, V lost 3 bases, and 8 bases had no gene match. This CDR3 is 15 amino acids long. CDR3 loop: CASSQLTGGWTEAFF. The CDR3 bases are TGTGCCAGCAGCCAGCTTACAGGGGGTTGGACTGAAGCTTTCTTT.

This clone was counted between two and nine times. This chain connects TRBV5-1 to TRBJ2-7; perhaps TRBD1 as D (5 bases). Trimming left V 0 bases short and J 2 bases short, with 12 bases between. Looked up from germline, CDR1 is SGHRS and CDR2 is YFSETQ. The CDR3 extends over 15 amino acids. The CDR3 reads CASSLGQGQTYEQYF. The CDR3 region has the DNA TGCGCCAGCAGCTTGGGGCAGGGTCAAACCTACGAGCAGTACTTC.

V gene TRBV7-2 combines with J gene TRBJ1-6; a possible D gene is TRBD1 (6 bases). CDR1 and CDR2 (germline): SGHTA, FQGNSA. V lost 1 base, J lost 7 bases, and 8 bases lay in between. This CDR3 has 14 amino acids. The CDR3 loop reads CASSLVGGNSPLHF. The CDR3 nucleotides are TGTGCCAGCAGCTTAGTTGGGGGCAATTCACCCCTCCACTTT.

This rearrangement joins TRBV4-3 to TRBJ2-2; no clear D. The CDR3 contains 17 residues. Germline CDR1 and CDR2: LGHNA and YSLEER. V gave up 0 bases and J gave up 0 bases, with 11 bases separating them. The DNA of the CDR3 is TGCGCCAGCAGCCAAGAATTGGCCAGGTCGAACACCGGGGAGCTGTTTTTT. Translating gives CASSQELARSNTGELFF.

The CDR3 sequence: CASSWGGGTGELFF. DNA for the CDR3: TGTGCCAGCAGTTGGGGTGGGGGGACCGGGGAGCTGTTTTTT. The chain uses TRBV6-5 and TRBJ2-2, with a weak D call TRBD2 (6 bases). Germline V lookup: CDR1 MNHEY, CDR2 SVGAGI. CDR3 size: 14 residues. Trimming left V 4 bases short and J 5 bases short, with 11 bases between.

This clone was counted a few times. The gene calls are TRBV9 and TRBJ1-1; 8 bases fit TRBD1. CDR3 length: 15 residues. CDR1 and CDR2 (germline): SGDLS, YYNGEE. With 4 bases clipped from V and 11 bases from J, the junction kept 16 bases outside the gene matches. The CDR3 DNA reads TGTGCCAGCAGCCCTGACAGGGGAGGCTTCGGTTTGGCTTTCTTT. This encodes CASSPDRGGFGLAFF. Complete variable domain (other parts from reference TRBV9 and TRBJ1-1): DSGVTQTPKHLITATGQRVTLRCSPRSGDLSVYWYQQSLDQGLQFLIQYYNGEERAKGNILERFSAQQFPDLHSELNLSSLELGDSALYFCASSPDRGGFGLAFFGQGTRLTVV.

This clone was recorded a few times. The chain employs TRBV11-2 and TRBJ1-1, with a weak D call TRBD1 (5 bases). CDR3 length: 16 amino acids. Germline lookup yields CDR1 SGHAT and CDR2 FQNNGV. The germline V and J ends were trimmed by 1 base and 1 base, with 13 bases remaining between them. As DNA, the CDR3 is TGTGCCAGCAGCTTAGGGGGGGTAACTCGGAACACTGAAGCTTTCTTT. Amino acids: CASSLGGVTRNTEAFF. The full variable domain, rest sourced from reference TRBV11-2 and TRBJ1-1, is EAGVAQSPRYKIIEKRQSVAFWCNPISGHATLYWYQQILGQGPKLLIQFQNNGVVDDSQLPKDRFSAERLKGVDSTLKIQPAKLEDSAVYLCASSLGGVTRNTEAFFGQGTRLTVV.

V gene TRBV18 combines with J gene TRBJ2-1, with a weak D call TRBD2 (6 bases). CDR3 length: 15 amino acids. V gave up 3 bases and J gave up 0 bases, with 9 bases separating them. The germline V gene encodes CDR1 KGHSH and CDR2 LQKENI. This CDR3 is CASSPSGSSYNEQFF. DNA of the CDR3: TGTGCCAGCTCACCTAGCGGCAGCTCCTACAATGAGCAGTTCTTC.

The genes are TRBV6-1 and TRBJ1-1; TRBD1 aligns across 8 bases. V dropped 5 bases and J dropped 1; count of bases not matched to a gene: 6. This CDR3 region has 15 residues. Germline V gene lookup returns CDR1 MNHNS and CDR2 SASEGT. CDR3 nucleotide sequence: TGTGCCAGCAGTCTACGACAGGGGCAGAACACTGAAGCTTTCTTT. It translates to CASSLRQGQNTEAFF.

In this sample, this clone turned up once. The rearrangement links TRBV5-4 to TRBJ1-2; TRBD1 aligns across 7 bases. CDR1 is SGHNT and CDR2 is YYREEE in the germline V gene (reference sequence). Unmatched junction bases numbered 3, after V lost 4 bases and J lost 0 bases. The CDR3 spans 14 residues. CDR3 coding DNA: TGTGCCAGCAGCCCGGGACAGACTAACTATGGCTACACCTTC. Translated: CASSPGQTNYGYTF.

The J gene is TRBJ2-5, the V gene TRBV29-1; 10 bases fit TRBD1. The CDR3 extends over 14 amino acids. Germline V gene sequence: CDR1 SQVTM, CDR2 ANQGSEA. Trimming took 6 bases from V and 5 from J; bases not matched to a gene: 9. The CDR3 nucleotides read TGCAGCGTAGACAGGGGGCAAGGACCGGAGACCCAGTACTTC. Its translation is CSVDRGQGPETQYF.

V and J are TRBV21-1 and TRBJ2-7; TRBD1, as called in the table, went unchecked against the DNA. TRBV21-1 has pseudogene status. The CDR3 runs to 19 residues. DNA for the CDR3: TGTGCCAGCAACAAAACCCAACACGGGCAGGACAGGGGATCCTACGAGCAGTACTTC. It is translated as CASNKTQHGQDRGSYEQYF.

In this sample, this clone turned up a few times. The gene calls are TRBV5-1 and TRBJ1-1; D remains ambiguous. Germline CDR1 SGHRS, CDR2 YFSETQ. Trimming left V 0 bases short and J 0 bases short, with 12 bases between. The CDR3 is made up of 16 amino acids. The CDR3 region has the DNA TGCGCCAGCAGCTTGGTTTTAGCGTCTATGAACACTGAAGCTTTCTTT. Amino acids: CASSLVLASMNTEAFF.

The chain is built from TRBV10-3 and TRBJ2-7, with D maybe TRBD1 (6 bases). The V and J ends lost 2 bases and 5 bases respectively, with 10 bases between them. Germline CDR1 and CDR2: ENHRY and SYGVKD. The CDR3 runs to 13 residues. In nucleotides, the CDR3 is TGTGCCATCAGTGAGACAGGGTCGGACGAGCAGTACTTC. Its protein product is CAISETGSDEQYF.

This rearrangement joins TRBV19 to TRBJ2-5; 8 bases agree with TRBD1. The J segment lost 2 bases and the V segment lost 6 bases, leaving 8 bases of the junction unmatched. This CDR3 is built from 15 residues. Germline values: CDR1 LNHDA, CDR2 SQIVND (reference sequence). The CDR3 sequence is CASSPRQGKQETQYF. The DNA of the CDR3 is TGTGCCAGTAGCCCAAGACAGGGGAAACAAGAGACCCAGTACTTC.

V and J are TRBV6-6 and TRBJ1-2; D perhaps matches TRBD1 (6 bases). The V end was cut by 7 bases, the J end by 6 bases, with 21 bases between. The CDR3 loop spans 15 amino acids. Per the germline V gene, CDR1 is MNHNY and CDR2 is SVGAGI (reference sequence). This CDR3 reads CASNNTPWGHHGYTF. The CDR3 bases are TGTGCCAGCAACAATACTCCCTGGGGACACCATGGCTACACCTTC.

V is TRBV7-9 and J is TRBJ1-6, with D unclear. The germline V and J ends were trimmed by 5 bases and 10 bases, with 18 bases remaining between them. Germline V gene sequence: CDR1 SEHNR, CDR2 FQNEAQ (reference sequence). This CDR3 is 15 amino acids long. This CDR3 reads CASSGREPGRSPLHF. As DNA, the CDR3 is TGTGCCAGCAGCGGGCGGGAGCCGGGTCGGTCACCCCTCCACTTT.

This chain connects TRBV19 to TRBJ1-1; 10 nucleotides match TRBD1. Trimming at V came to 3 bases and at J to 0 bases, leaving 10 bases not matched to a gene. CDR1 LNHDA and CDR2 SQIVND come from the germline V gene (reference sequence). The CDR3 is made up of 18 amino acids. The CDR3 is CASSMVGQGSPMNTEAFF. In nucleotides, the CDR3 is TGTGCCAGTAGTATGGTGGGACAGGGGTCACCAATGAACACTGAAGCTTTCTTT.

V gene TRBV5-8 combines with J gene TRBJ2-7; 8 positions agree with TRBD1. The CDR3 is made up of 15 amino acids. V gave up 5 bases and J gave up 0 bases; unmatched junction bases: 7. Germline CDR1 and CDR2: SGHTS and YDEGEE. CDR3: CASRRRTGSSYEQYF. The CDR3 nucleotides read TGTGCCAGCAGACGACGGACAGGGAGCTCCTACGAGCAGTACTTC.

The V call is TRBV28, the J call TRBJ1-1, with a tentative D call TRBD1 (5 bases). CDR3 length equals 13 residues. V was clipped by 10 bases and J by 7 bases, with 19 bases between them. CDR1 and CDR2 (germline): MDHEN, SYDVKM. CDR3 sequence reads: CATTDVQTGEAFF. CDR3 DNA: TGTGCCACCACTGACGTTCAAACAGGTGAAGCTTTCTTT.

This clone was recorded a few times. The J gene is TRBJ2-5, the V gene TRBV7-2, with D tentatively TRBD1 (5 bases). Germline assignment: CDR1 SGHTA and CDR2 FQGNSA. With 3 bases removed from V and 2 bases from J, the gap between germline ends came to 7 bases. The CDR3 is 13 amino acids. CDR3 nucleotides: TGTGCCAGCAGCTTCGACAGACAAGAGACCCAGTACTTC. This encodes CASSFDRQETQYF.

The V gene is TRBV27, the J gene TRBJ2-1; D is possibly TRBD2 (5 bases). Deletions cut 2 bases from V and 7 bases from J, with 9 bases between. Germline V gene data show CDR1 as MNHEY and CDR2 as SMNVEV (reference sequence). The CDR3 consists of 13 residues. The CDR3 DNA is TGTGCCAGCAGTTTAGGACTTACAAATGAGCAGTTCTTC. It yields the protein CASSLGLTNEQFF.

CDR3 in amino acids: CASSKRENTEAFF. The CDR3 nucleotides read TGTGCCAGCAGCAAACGAGAGAACACTGAAGCTTTCTTT. The V gene is TRBV7-9, the J gene TRBJ1-1, with D unresolved. Trimming removed 5 bases from V and 1 base from J, with 8 bases in between. There are 13 residues in the CDR3. Germline-derived CDR1 and CDR2 are SEHNR and FQNEAQ (reference sequence).

Only a few counts were recorded for this clone. The V gene is TRBV6-5, the J gene TRBJ2-2, with D possibly matching TRBD1 (6 bases). CDR3 size: 16 residues. Trimming removed 4 bases from V and 6 bases from J, with 18 bases in between. Germline CDR1 and CDR2: MNHEY and SVGAGI. CDR3 sequence: CASSWRGQSRSGELFF. The CDR3 DNA reads TGTGCCAGCAGTTGGCGCGGACAGAGCCGGTCCGGGGAGCTGTTTTTT.

V and J are TRBV4-1 and TRBJ2-5, with 8 bases fitting TRBD1. The CDR3 is 15 amino acids. Unmatched junction bases numbered 2, after V lost 0 bases and J lost 2 bases. From germline, CDR1 is MGHRA and CDR2 YSYEKL. The DNA of the CDR3 is TGCGCCAGCAGCCAAGAAACAGGGGGACAAGAGACCCAGTACTTC. It translates to CASSQETGGQETQYF.

The CDR3 nucleotides read TGTGCCAGCAGCCCGGGAGCGAACTATGGCTACACCTTC. Its translation is CASSPGANYGYTF. The chain links TRBV6-1 to TRBJ1-2; D is unresolved. Trimming took 6 bases from V and 2 from J, leaving 10 bases between them. CDR1 is MNHNS and CDR2 is SASEGT in the germline V gene. CDR3 length: 13 amino acids.

The rearrangement links TRBV6-1 to TRBJ1-1, with D perhaps matching TRBD1 (6 bases). The CDR3 covers 14 residues. The V gene lost 4 bases and the J gene lost 5 bases, with 14 bases spanning the gap. Per the germline V gene, CDR1 is MNHNS and CDR2 is SASEGT. The CDR3 spells CASSVSGARTEAFF. For the CDR3, the DNA is TGTGCCAGCAGTGTGTCAGGGGCGAGAACTGAAGCTTTCTTT.

This clone counts as medium-sized. The gene calls are TRBV6-4 and TRBJ2-3, with TRBD2 identical over 13 bases. This CDR3 has 15 amino acids. With V trimmed by 3 bases and J by 3 bases, 0 bases remained unmatched. CDR1 is MRHNA and CDR2 is SNTAGT in the germline V gene. The CDR3 nucleotides are TGTGCCAGCAGTGAGACTAGCGGGGGGACAGATACGCAGTATTTT. It specifies CASSETSGGTDTQYF.

The chain has TRBV19 and TRBJ2-1, with a weak D call TRBD2 (7 bases). The CDR3 extends over 16 amino acids. The V gene lost 4 bases and the J gene lost 4 bases, with 17 bases spanning the gap. Looked up from germline, CDR1 is LNHDA and CDR2 is SQIVND (reference sequence). The CDR3 protein is CASSKLRGAQYNEQFF. The CDR3 DNA reads as TGTGCCAGTAGTAAGTTACGGGGGGCCCAATACAATGAGCAGTTCTTC.